The T cell receptor (beta chain) under discussion was sequenced for a study of blood T cells in healthy people across ages. Points from the study as a whole: A strong correlation was seen between TCR beta diversity and naive T cell percentage.

For this clonotype: Its antigen remains unknown.

Through a sample-barcoded 5' primer and a J-beta primer mix, a second PCR was run for roughly 7 to 11 cycles. Through a template-switch adaptor with 12 random nucleotides, each cDNA molecule received a tag. One entry per CDR3 protein results from TCRdb running MiXCR on the 5' RACE reads. The data show approximately 850,000 distinct CDR3 sequences, about 42% seen once. V was pared by 2 bases and J by 1 base, with 1 base of the junction left unmatched. This CDR3 is built from 15 residues. The germline V gene encodes CDR1 MNHNS and CDR2 SASEGT. The chain combines TRBV6-1 with TRBJ2-3; TRBD1 matches 9 bases. The clonotype originates from a man in his fifties or sixties in good health. The sample taken for sequencing was blood. This CDR3 is CASSERDRGTDTQYF. CDR3 nucleotide sequence: TGTGCCAGCAGTGAAAGGGACAGGGGCACAGATACGCAGTATTTT.